This passage covers 15 T cell receptor beta chains from one sample sequenced in a study of shared clonotypes between healthy human individuals. Libraries were prepared by immunoSEQ multiplex PCR; TCRdb keeps only in-frame clonotypes and omits some of them. The profile shows some 1,900,000 clones, roughly 94% of them singletons. The naive CD8 fraction comprised CD45RO-negative cells positively selected for CCR7 and excluded terminally differentiated effector memory CD45RA+ cells. The specimen sequenced was naive CD8+ T cells sorted from blood. Every receptor here comes from a man between 18 and 29 years old in good health.

This chain links TRBV28 with TRBJ2-7, with D maybe TRBD1 (6 bases). Trimming cost V 2 bases and J 4 bases, with 15 bases left between them. Germline V CDR1 and CDR2: MDHEN, SYDVKM. This CDR3 region has 15 residues. CDR3 amino acids: CASSLLGALRYEQYF. The CDR3 DNA sequence: TGTGCCAGCAGTTTACTGGGGGCGCTCAGGTACGAGCAGTACTTC. The full variable domain, its missing parts supplied by reference TRBV28 and TRBJ2-7, is DVKVTQSSRYLVKRTGEKVFLECVQDMDHENMFWYRQDPGLGLRLIYFSYDVKMKEKGDIPEGYSVSREKKERFSLILESASTNQTSMYLCASSLLGALRYEQYFGPGTRLTVT.

The chain couples TRBV9 to TRBJ1-1; D unclear. Looked up from germline, CDR1 is SGDLS and CDR2 is YYNGEE. The CDR3 is 14 amino acids. V lost 3 bases and J lost 0, with 9 bases in between. For the CDR3, the DNA is TGTGCCAGCAGCGCTCCCCCCGTGAACACTGAAGCTTTCTTT. It specifies CASSAPPVNTEAFF. The full variable domain, completed using reference TRBV9 and TRBJ1-1, is DSGVTQTPKHLITATGQRVTLRCSPRSGDLSVYWYQQSLDQGLQFLIQYYNGEERAKGNILERFSAQQFPDLHSELNLSSLELGDSALYFCASSAPPVNTEAFFGQGTRLTVV.

This chain links TRBV14 with TRBJ1-2; a possible D gene is TRBD1 (5 bases). The V and J ends lost 4 bases and 3 bases respectively, with 15 bases between them. Germline-derived CDR1 and CDR2 are SGHDN and FVKESK. CDR3 length: 15 residues. As DNA, the CDR3 is TGTGCCAGCAGCCCGAGCGGGGCAGGTTACTATGGCTACACCTTC. Translating it yields CASSPSGAGYYGYTF.

Remarks on this clone: Other DNA variants within this sample encode the same CDR3. The chain links TRBV5-6 to TRBJ1-1; the D gene is possibly TRBD1 (5 bases). CDR1 is SGHDT and CDR2 is YYEEEE in the germline V gene. The CDR3 has 12 residues. V was pared by 3 bases and J by 4 bases, with 7 bases between. The CDR3 region has the DNA TGTGCCAGCAGCTGGGGGACCACTGAAGCTTTCTTT. Residues: CASSWGTTEAFF.

The CDR3 sequence is CASSFGAPEQFF. Written as DNA, the CDR3 is TGTGCCAGCAGCTTTGGGGCACCAGAGCAGTTCTTC. The chain couples TRBV5-4 to TRBJ2-1; D perhaps matches TRBD1 (5 bases). Germline CDR1 and CDR2: SGHNT and YYREEE (reference sequence). Trimming took off 2 bases at V and 10 bases at J, with 10 bases between the two ends. The CDR3 consists of 12 residues.

The chain links TRBV27 to TRBJ2-1; D not certain. Germline CDR1 is MNHEY and CDR2 is SMNVEV (reference sequence). The CDR3 consists of 15 residues. The ends were cut back, 4 bases at V and 0 bases at J, with 10 bases in the middle. The CDR3 region is CASSSDSSSYNEQFF. CDR3 nucleotide sequence: TGTGCCAGCAGTTCAGACTCAAGCTCCTACAATGAGCAGTTCTTC.

This clone was seen only a few times. J is TRBJ2-7 and V is TRBV6-5; 7 nucleotides match TRBD1. The CDR3 is made up of 14 amino acids. The germline V gene encodes CDR1 MNHEY and CDR2 SVGAGI. V shed 4 bases and J 3 bases; nucleotides not matched to a gene: 6. The CDR3 sequence is CASSWTGESYEQYF. For the CDR3, the DNA is TGTGCCAGCAGTTGGACAGGTGAAAGCTACGAGCAGTACTTC.

This chain uses TRBV7-9 with TRBJ1-1; 9 nucleotides agree with TRBD1. After removal of 5 bases from V and 3 bases from J, the junction contained 10 bases not matched to a gene. Looked up from germline, CDR1 is SEHNR and CDR2 is FQNEAQ (reference sequence). The CDR3 is 16 residues long. The CDR3 sequence is CASSLFGTGQDTEAFF. The CDR3 DNA sequence: TGTGCCAGCAGCCTATTTGGGACAGGGCAGGACACTGAAGCTTTCTTT. Full variable domain (outside the CDR3, taken from reference TRBV7-9 and TRBJ1-1): DTGVSQNPRHKITKRGQNVTFRCDPISEHNRLYWYRQTLGQGPEFLTYFQNEAQLEKSRLLSDRFSAERPKGSFSTLEIQRTEQGDSAMYLCASSLFGTGQDTEAFFGQGTRLTVV.

As to this clone: This same CDR3 is encoded by further DNA sequences in the sample. V and J are TRBV27 and TRBJ2-1; 10 bases agree with TRBD2. Germline-derived CDR1 and CDR2 are MNHEY and SMNVEV (reference sequence). Germline trimming cut 5 bases from V and 1 base from J; bases unmatched to any gene: 2. CDR3 length equals 15 residues. CDR3 DNA sequence: TGTGCCAGCAGTCTACTAGCGGGATCCTACAATGAGCAGTTCTTC. The encoded protein is CASSLLAGSYNEQFF.

The gene calls are TRBV10-3 and TRBJ2-5; 9 bases line up with TRBD2. The CDR3 runs to 15 residues. V trimming: 3 bases; J trimming: 5 bases; junction bases outside the gene matches: 7. In germline, CDR1 is ENHRY, CDR2 SYGVKD. CDR3 DNA sequence: TGTGCCATCAGTGATGGCGCGGGGGGGCCGGAGACCCAGTACTTC. Protein sequence: CAISDGAGGPETQYF.

This clone came up once. V gene TRBV28 combines with J gene TRBJ2-7; perhaps TRBD2 as D (6 bases). Looked up from germline, CDR1 is MDHEN and CDR2 is SYDVKM. The CDR3 runs to 14 residues. V was shortened by 4 bases and J by 4 bases, with 14 bases between the two germline ends. CDR3 DNA sequence: TGTGCCAGCAGTTCCCGGGACTTCTCGTACGAGCAGTACTTC. This gives the protein CASSSRDFSYEQYF.

The chain is built from TRBV21-1 and TRBJ1-1. TRBV21-1 is noted as a pseudogene. CDR3 length: 18 residues. CDR3 residues: CASSNGSGSPLIDTEAFF. The CDR3 region has the DNA TGTGCCAGCAGCAATGGGTCCGGGAGCCCCCTGATAGACACTGAAGCTTTCTTT.

In DNA, the CDR3 is TGCGCCAGCAGCCATGATCCGGCGGGTGAGGAAGGGTGGGGAGCTTTCTTT. Its translation is CASSHDPAGEEGWGAFF. The V gene is TRBV4-1, the J gene TRBJ1-1; D unresolved. In germline, CDR1 is MGHRA, CDR2 YSYEKL. The CDR3 has 17 amino acids. The ends were cut back, 3 bases at V and 10 bases at J, with 27 bases in the middle.

The chain has TRBV10-1 and TRBJ2-1; 7 nucleotides match TRBD2. V was clipped by 2 bases and J by 6 bases; unmatched bases: 4. Germline values: CDR1 WNHNN, CDR2 SYGVQD (reference sequence). The CDR3 loop spans 14 amino acids. In nucleotides, the CDR3 is TGCGCCAGCAGTGAGGGGAGCGGGGTCAATGAGCAGTTCTTC. Residues: CASSEGSGVNEQFF.

This clone was counted once. A single base separates this from a much larger clone, so it may be a read error. The sample contains more than one DNA sequence encoding this CDR3. The chain uses TRBV13 and TRBJ2-7, with D hard to call. Germline CDR1 and CDR2: PRHDT and FYEKMQ (reference sequence). The CDR3 is 12 amino acids. V lost 0 bases and J lost 1, with 1 base in between. The CDR3 region is CASSLGSYEQYF. The CDR3 coding sequence is TGTGCCAGCAGCTTAGGATCCTACGAGCAGTACTTC.